This TCR beta chain was sequenced in a study of shared clonotypes between healthy human individuals. Notes on this clone: Distinct nucleotide sequences in the sample also encode this CDR3.

Sequenced by immunoSEQ multiplex PCR; TCRdb stores in-frame clones only, minus some. Among about 1.1 million clones listed, 70% to 85% were seen once. Trimming left V 5 bases short and J 4 bases short, with 8 bases between. CDR1 SGHTA and CDR2 FQGTGA come from the germline V gene. The CDR3 spans 13 residues. This TCR was sampled from a young man in good health. Some clones in this sample may be carry-over from other donors' samples. The sequencing sample was made of memory CD4+ T cells from PBMCs. The sample's subset: CD45RA-negative fraction. This rearrangement joins TRBV7-3 to TRBJ2-2, with a weak D call TRBD2 (5 bases). CDR3 DNA sequence: TGTGCCAGCAGCCTGGCGGGCACCGGGGAGCTGTTTTTT. Protein: CASSLAGTGELFF.